The rows below give T cell receptor beta chains drawn from one sample of a study of cytomegalovirus exposure and HLA in healthy donors. The data were produced by immunoSEQ multiplex PCR, yet TCRdb's version contains in-frame clones alone and is incomplete. The top ten hold about 1.3% of the sample, which has fewer than 150,000 clones, about 80% seen once. The sequencing sample was made of PBMCs. Receptor source: a man in his fifties in good health and CMV-seronegative. Each CDR3 is given with its conserved first and last residue. A D gene is named only where the DNA matches it firmly. Some rows have no size entry. The others give once, few or many, or a class for an expanded clone.

j_call: TRBJ2-5
d_call: TRBD2
v_call: TRBV2
clone_size: -
cdr3_aa: CASSGTSGSLQETQYF
cdr3_nt: TGTGCCAGCAGCGGGACTAGCGGGAGTCTACAAGAGACCCAGTACTTC

j_call: TRBJ2-7
d_call: TRBD1
v_call: TRBV27
clone_size: -
cdr3_aa: CASTPSMGQKTYEQYF
cdr3_nt: TGTGCCAGCACCCCCTCAATGGGACAGAAAACCTACGAGCAGTACTTC

j_call: TRBJ1-2
d_call: -
v_call: TRBV6-5
clone_size: -
cdr3_aa: CASSTTLNYGYTF
cdr3_nt: TGTGCCAGCAGTACGACATTAAACTATGGCTACACCTTC

j_call: TRBJ1-2
d_call: -
v_call: TRBV6-5
clone_size: once
cdr3_aa: CASSKGSGVLDGYTF
cdr3_nt: TGTGCCAGCAGTAAAGGGTCAGGGGTCCTTGATGGCTACACCTTC

j_call: TRBJ2-2
d_call: TRBD1
v_call: TRBV11-3
clone_size: -
cdr3_aa: CASSIGTGLNTGELFF
cdr3_nt: TGTGCCAGCAGCATTGGGACAGGACTCAACACCGGGGAGCTGTTTTTT

j_call: TRBJ1-2
d_call: TRBD1
v_call: TRBV10-3
clone_size: -
cdr3_aa: CAISPDRGGYGYTF
cdr3_nt: TGTGCCATCAGTCCAGACAGGGGAGGTTATGGCTACACCTTC

j_call: TRBJ1-3
d_call: -
v_call: TRBV7-9
clone_size: -
cdr3_aa: CASTTGNTIYF
cdr3_nt: TGTGCCAGCACCACTGGAAACACCATATATTTT

j_call: TRBJ2-5
d_call: -
v_call: TRBV7-9
clone_size: -
cdr3_aa: CASSPLVATTQETQYF
cdr3_nt: TGTGCCAGCAGCCCCCTCGTTGCGACAACCCAAGAGACCCAGTACTTC

j_call: TRBJ1-2
d_call: TRBD1
v_call: TRBV29-1
clone_size: few
cdr3_aa: CSISAPNRGGYTF
cdr3_nt: TGCAGCATTTCAGCCCCGAACAGGGGTGGCTACACCTTC

j_call: TRBJ2-7
d_call: TRBD1
v_call: TRBV5-4
clone_size: -
cdr3_aa: CASSLQGKQYF
cdr3_nt: TGTGCCAGCAGCTTACAGGGGAAGCAGTACTTC

j_call: TRBJ1-4
d_call: -
v_call: TRBV18
clone_size: -
cdr3_aa: CASSQEQARSEKLFF
cdr3_nt: TGTGCCAGCTCACAGGAACAGGCCAGGAGTGAAAAACTGTTTTTT

j_call: TRBJ1-2
d_call: -
v_call: TRBV20-1
clone_size: -
cdr3_aa: CSERGRNGYTF
cdr3_nt: TGCAGTGAAAGGGGTAGGAATGGCTACACCTTC

j_call: TRBJ2-1
d_call: TRBD1
v_call: TRBV19
clone_size: few
cdr3_aa: CASTTGGPYNEQFF
cdr3_nt: TGTGCCAGTACCACAGGGGGCCCCTACAATGAGCAGTTCTTC

j_call: TRBJ2-7
d_call: -
v_call: TRBV10-3
clone_size: few
cdr3_aa: CAISGGGRWSYEQYF
cdr3_nt: TGTGCCATCAGTGGTGGGGGCCGATGGTCCTACGAGCAGTACTTC

j_call: TRBJ2-5
d_call: -
v_call: TRBV7-9
clone_size: -
cdr3_aa: CASSLRRDQETQYF
cdr3_nt: TGTGCCAGCAGCTTACGTCGGGACCAAGAGACCCAGTACTTC

j_call: TRBJ1-1
d_call: TRBD1
v_call: TRBV6-1
clone_size: few
cdr3_aa: CASSGRDRGIEAFF
cdr3_nt: TGTGCCAGCAGTGGGAGGGACAGGGGCATTGAAGCTTTCTTT

j_call: TRBJ2-5
d_call: -
v_call: TRBV7-8
clone_size: -
cdr3_aa: CASSTRQIQETQYF
cdr3_nt: TGTGCCAGCAGCACCCGACAGATACAAGAGACCCAGTACTTC

j_call: TRBJ2-2
d_call: -
v_call: TRBV2
clone_size: -
cdr3_aa: CASKGGANTGELFF
cdr3_nt: TGTGCCAGCAAAGGCGGAGCGAACACCGGGGAGCTGTTTTTT

j_call: TRBJ1-5
d_call: TRBD1
v_call: TRBV28
clone_size: -
cdr3_aa: CVTGTGGQPQHF
cdr3_nt: TGTGTAACCGGGACAGGGGGTCAGCCCCAGCATTTT

j_call: TRBJ2-1
d_call: -
v_call: TRBV7-9
clone_size: -
cdr3_aa: CASSHGSGNEQFF
cdr3_nt: TGTGCCAGCAGCCATGGGAGCGGCAATGAGCAGTTCTTC

j_call: TRBJ1-1
d_call: TRBD1
v_call: TRBV28
clone_size: -
cdr3_aa: CASVRDRVSKAFF
cdr3_nt: TGTGCCAGTGTCCGGGACAGGGTTAGTAAAGCTTTCTTT

j_call: TRBJ2-3
d_call: TRBD1
v_call: TRBV19
clone_size: -
cdr3_aa: CASSPGQGGIRGTDTQYF
cdr3_nt: TGTGCCAGTAGCCCGGGACAGGGGGGAATCCGTGGCACAGATACGCAGTATTTT

j_call: TRBJ1-3
d_call: TRBD1
v_call: TRBV25-1
clone_size: -
cdr3_aa: CASSDGTGPGNTIYF
cdr3_nt: TGTGCCAGCAGTGACGGGACAGGGCCTGGAAACACCATATATTTT

j_call: TRBJ2-2
d_call: -
v_call: TRBV7-2
clone_size: -
cdr3_aa: CASSSITSNTGELFF
cdr3_nt: TGTGCCAGCAGCTCTATAACTAGTAACACCGGGGAGCTGTTTTTT

j_call: TRBJ2-7
d_call: -
v_call: TRBV6-1
clone_size: -
cdr3_aa: CASSVGGFGEQYF
cdr3_nt: TGTGCCAGCAGTGTCGGGGGTTTCGGCGAGCAGTACTTC

j_call: TRBJ2-7
d_call: -
v_call: TRBV2
clone_size: once
cdr3_aa: CASSAVKESDPSYEQYF
cdr3_nt: TGTGCCAGCAGTGCGGTTAAGGAGTCCGACCCCTCCTACGAGCAGTACTTC

j_call: TRBJ1-1
d_call: -
v_call: TRBV28
clone_size: -
cdr3_aa: CASSYGGQGGGTEAFF
cdr3_nt: TGTGCCAGCAGCTACGGTGGGCAGGGCGGCGGCACTGAAGCTTTCTTT

j_call: TRBJ1-5
d_call: -
v_call: TRBV30
clone_size: -
cdr3_aa: CAWSVSRGYNQPQHF
cdr3_nt: TGTGCCTGGAGTGTCTCCCGGGGGTACAATCAGCCCCAGCATTTT

j_call: TRBJ2-2
d_call: -
v_call: TRBV5-4
clone_size: -
cdr3_aa: CASSLIKNTGELFF
cdr3_nt: TGTGCCAGCAGCCTTATAAAGAACACCGGGGAGCTGTTTTTT

j_call: TRBJ2-2
d_call: -
v_call: TRBV19
clone_size: once
cdr3_aa: CASSPTATNTGELFF
cdr3_nt: TGTGCCAGTAGCCCGACAGCGACGAACACCGGGGAGCTGTTTTTT

j_call: TRBJ2-2
d_call: -
v_call: TRBV5-1
clone_size: -
cdr3_aa: CASSSELVGTGELFF
cdr3_nt: TGCGCCAGCAGCTCGGAGTTGGTGGGCACCGGGGAGCTGTTTTTT

j_call: TRBJ2-5
d_call: -
v_call: TRBV5-4
clone_size: -
cdr3_aa: CASSLGQYQETQYF
cdr3_nt: TGTGCCAGCAGCTTGGGACAGTACCAAGAGACCCAGTACTTC

j_call: TRBJ2-5
d_call: TRBD2
v_call: TRBV11-1
clone_size: once
cdr3_aa: CASSWGLAGDETQYF
cdr3_nt: TGTGCCAGCAGCTGGGGACTAGCGGGAGATGAGACCCAGTACTTC

j_call: TRBJ2-6
d_call: -
v_call: TRBV11-2
clone_size: -
cdr3_aa: CASSSRSTSGANVLTF
cdr3_nt: TGTGCCAGCAGCTCCAGATCCACCTCTGGGGCCAACGTCCTGACTTTC

j_call: TRBJ1-5
d_call: -
v_call: TRBV27
clone_size: -
cdr3_aa: CASTIPWGVRGNQPQHF
cdr3_nt: TGTGCCAGCACCATACCTTGGGGGGTTCGGGGCAATCAGCCCCAGCATTTT

j_call: TRBJ2-2
d_call: TRBD2
v_call: TRBV5-1
clone_size: -
cdr3_aa: CASSLGTSERNTGELFF
cdr3_nt: TGCGCCAGCAGCTTGGGGACTAGCGAGAGGAACACCGGGGAGCTGTTTTTT

j_call: TRBJ2-7
d_call: TRBD1
v_call: TRBV5-1
clone_size: -
cdr3_aa: CASSDRTGSHEQYF
cdr3_nt: TGCGCCAGCAGCGACAGGACAGGGAGCCACGAGCAGTACTTC

j_call: TRBJ1-3
d_call: -
v_call: TRBV5-6
clone_size: -
cdr3_aa: CASSLEGTPSSGNTIYF
cdr3_nt: TGTGCCAGCAGCTTGGAAGGGACTCCCAGCTCTGGAAACACCATATATTTT

j_call: TRBJ1-5
d_call: -
v_call: TRBV10-3
clone_size: -
cdr3_aa: CAISESRGGNQPQHF
cdr3_nt: TGTGCCATCAGTGAGTCGAGGGGGGGTAATCAGCCCCAGCATTTT

j_call: TRBJ2-3
d_call: TRBD2
v_call: TRBV7-7
clone_size: -
cdr3_aa: CASSLDASGGTDTQYF
cdr3_nt: TGTGCTAGCAGCTTAGATGCTAGCGGGGGCACAGATACGCAGTATTTT

j_call: TRBJ1-2
d_call: -
v_call: TRBV19
clone_size: -
cdr3_aa: CASSIIWGPYGYTF
cdr3_nt: TGTGCCAGTAGTATTATATGGGGGCCATATGGCTACACCTTC

j_call: TRBJ2-2
d_call: -
v_call: TRBV28
clone_size: -
cdr3_aa: CASSRDPFGNTGELFF
cdr3_nt: TGTGCCAGCAGCCGAGATCCGTTTGGGAACACCGGGGAGCTGTTTTTT

j_call: TRBJ2-7
d_call: TRBD1
v_call: TRBV5-1
clone_size: -
cdr3_aa: CASSPNRGFEQYF
cdr3_nt: TGCGCCAGCAGCCCTAACAGGGGTTTCGAGCAGTACTTC

j_call: TRBJ2-7
d_call: TRBD1
v_call: TRBV15
clone_size: -
cdr3_aa: CATSAYLTGGGEQYF
cdr3_nt: TGTGCCACCAGCGCCTACTTGACAGGGGGTGGCGAGCAGTACTTC

j_call: TRBJ2-3
d_call: -
v_call: TRBV5-1
clone_size: -
cdr3_aa: CASSLQTPGTDTQYF
cdr3_nt: TGCGCCAGCAGCCTCCAAACCCCGGGCACAGATACGCAGTATTTT

j_call: TRBJ1-1
d_call: -
v_call: TRBV19
clone_size: -
cdr3_aa: CASSIMGGGTEAFF
cdr3_nt: TGTGCCAGTAGTATAATGGGGGGTGGCACTGAAGCTTTCTTT

j_call: TRBJ2-1
d_call: TRBD2
v_call: TRBV7-6
clone_size: -
cdr3_aa: CASSLDRLAGGHEQFF
cdr3_nt: TGTGCCAGCAGCCTGGACCGACTAGCGGGAGGGCATGAGCAGTTCTTC

j_call: TRBJ1-5
d_call: -
v_call: TRBV2
clone_size: -
cdr3_aa: CASRSGTRDSNQPQHF
cdr3_nt: TGTGCCAGCAGATCCGGGACAAGGGATAGCAATCAGCCCCAGCATTTT

j_call: TRBJ2-5
d_call: TRBD2
v_call: TRBV15
clone_size: -
cdr3_aa: CATSRDPGGSETQYF
cdr3_nt: TGTGCCACCAGCAGAGATCCGGGCGGGAGTGAGACCCAGTACTTC

j_call: TRBJ2-2
d_call: -
v_call: TRBV2
clone_size: few
cdr3_aa: CASRVTDTGELFF
cdr3_nt: TGTGCCAGCAGAGTGACAGACACCGGGGAGCTGTTTTTT

j_call: TRBJ2-5
d_call: TRBD1
v_call: TRBV7-2
clone_size: -
cdr3_aa: CASSLVVGQGTETQYF
cdr3_nt: TGTGCCAGCAGCTTAGTAGTAGGACAGGGAACGGAGACCCAGTACTTC

j_call: TRBJ1-6
d_call: TRBD1
v_call: TRBV5-4
clone_size: -
cdr3_aa: CASSAAGTGNSPLHF
cdr3_nt: TGTGCCAGCAGCGCGGCCGGGACAGGAAATTCACCCCTCCACTTT